The 30 T cell receptor beta chains reported below all come from one sample, sequenced in a study of blood T cell repertoires in COVID-19 (dated by TCRdb to 2018 to 2020). Library construction relied on the immunoSEQ multiplex PCR assay. TCRdb mirrors the immuneACCESS table, restricted to in-frame sequences. Some clones are absent from its copies; in checked studies, under half trace to an unresolved V gene, and the reason for the others is unknown. This sample lists about 270,000 clones; 75% to 90% were detected once. Approximately 2.5% of the sample belongs to the ten largest clones. The sample taken for sequencing was PBMCs or T cells enriched from blood (not recorded which). The receptors come from a woman aged 18-29 years who had recovered from COVID-19.

V and J are TRBV28 and TRBJ1-5; 8 nucleotides agree with TRBD1. Trimming took 3 bases from V and 0 from J; bases not matched to a gene: 4. This CDR3 is 16 amino acids long. Germline CDR1 is MDHEN and CDR2 is SYDVKM. The DNA for the CDR3 is TGTGCCAGCAGTTTCCCGACAGGGGTTAGCAATCAGCCCCAGCATTTT. Translation: CASSFPTGVSNQPQHF.

V gene TRBV29-1 combines with J gene TRBJ2-7; 8 positions match TRBD1. Germline loops: CDR1 SQVTM, CDR2 ANQGSEA. V lost 6 bases and J lost 4; bases outside the gene matches: 11. This CDR3 has 14 residues. CDR3 bases: TGCAGCGTACAATCCGGGACAGGCGTATACGAGCAGTACTTC. It is translated as CSVQSGTGVYEQYF.

J is TRBJ2-3 and V is TRBV2; TRBD2 might be the D (7 bases). Between the trimmed V and J ends, which lost 2 bases and 3 bases, there was a span of 15 bases. The CDR3 extends over 16 amino acids. The V gene's germline CDR1 is SNHLY and CDR2 FYNNEI. In DNA, the CDR3 is TGTGCCAGCAGTGAACATGAGGGGGGGCGGACAGATACGCAGTATTTT. This codes for CASSEHEGGRTDTQYF.

V usage is TRBV13 and J usage is TRBJ2-5; 7 bases align to TRBD1. Germline values: CDR1 PRHDT, CDR2 FYEKMQ (reference sequence). The CDR3 sequence is 15 residues long. The J segment lost 4 bases and the V segment lost 5 bases, leaving 10 bases of the junction unmatched. The CDR3 sequence: CASSRQGFYLETQYF. The CDR3 DNA reads as TGTGCCAGCAGCCGACAGGGTTTTTACTTAGAGACCCAGTACTTC.

The rearrangement joins TRBV18 to TRBJ2-5; D gene ambiguous. Trimming removed 3 bases at V and 0 bases at J, with 14 bases between. Germline CDR1 KGHSH, CDR2 LQKENI. The CDR3 runs to 16 residues. The CDR3, as DNA: TGTGCCAGCTCACCTGCCCCCGACAACTACCAAGAGACCCAGTACTTC. Its translation is CASSPAPDNYQETQYF.

A note on this clone: Other DNA sequences from this sample encode an identical CDR3 as well. This chain uses TRBV3-1 (or the pseudogene TRBV3-2) with TRBJ1-3; 7 bases agree with TRBD1. V was clipped by 0 bases and J by 2 bases; unmatched bases: 1. The CDR3 consists of 15 residues. Germline V gene lookup returns CDR1 LGHDT and CDR2 YNNKEL (reference sequence). CDR3 amino acids: CASSQDTGAGNTIYF. As DNA, the CDR3 is TGTGCCAGCAGCCAAGATACAGGGGCTGGAAACACCATATATTTT.

The chain has TRBV7-9 and TRBJ1-2; 7 bases line up with TRBD1. Germline assignment: CDR1 SEHNR and CDR2 FQNEAQ (reference sequence). Trimming at V came to 5 bases and at J to 5 bases, leaving 5 bases not matched to a gene. This CDR3 contains 13 residues. Written as DNA, the CDR3 is TGTGCCAGCAGCCATCAGGGACAGTATGGCTACACCTTC. Encoded protein: CASSHQGQYGYTF.

The chain combines TRBV12-3 or TRBV12-4 with TRBJ2-3; D call uncertain. V lost 5 bases and J 4 bases, leaving 10 bases between the germline ends. The CDR3 runs 13 residues. The CDR3 DNA is TGTGCCAGCAGTCCCCCAATGTCAGATACGCAGTATTTT. This translates into CASSPPMSDTQYF.

The chain couples TRBV2 to TRBJ1-5; maybe TRBD1 (6 bases). V gave up 3 bases and J gave up 7 bases, with 13 bases separating them. CDR1 is SNHLY and CDR2 is FYNNEI in the germline V gene. The CDR3 covers 14 residues. The CDR3 spells CASSDGRTAQPQHF. The DNA for the CDR3 is TGTGCCAGCAGTGATGGCAGGACAGCCCAGCCCCAGCATTTT. Full variable domain (remainder filled in from reference TRBV2 and TRBJ1-5): EPEVTQTPSHQVTQMGQEVILRCVPISNHLYFYWYRQILGQKVEFLVSFYNNEISEKSEIFDDQFSVERPDGSNFTLKIRSTKLEDSAMYFCASSDGRTAQPQHFGDGTRLSIL.

The chain employs TRBV24-1 and TRBJ2-5, with TRBD1 matching 8 bases. Germline CDR1 and CDR2: KGHDR and SFDVKD. J gave up 5 bases and V 4 bases, and 11 bases lay outside the gene matches. The CDR3 spans 16 residues. The CDR3, as DNA: TGTGCCACCAGTGACCCGACAGGGGACGGCGGGGAGACCCAGTACTTC. It codes for CATSDPTGDGGETQYF.

V and J are TRBV27 and TRBJ1-4; 9 nucleotides match TRBD1. CDR3 length: 14 residues. The J segment lost 8 bases and the V segment lost 3 bases, leaving 4 bases of the junction unmatched. The germline V gene encodes CDR1 MNHEY and CDR2 SMNVEV (reference sequence). This chain's CDR3 is CASSFDRGREKLFF. DNA of the CDR3: TGTGCCAGCAGTTTCGACAGGGGGAGGGAAAAACTGTTTTTT. The full variable domain, completed using reference TRBV27 and TRBJ1-4, is EAQVTQNPRYLITVTGKKLTVTCSQNMNHEYMSWYRQDPGLGLRQIYYSMNVEVTDKGDVPEGYKVSRKEKRNFPLILESPSPNQTSLYFCASSFDRGREKLFFGSGTQLSVL.

CDR3 amino acids: CASSRGAWEKLFF. In DNA form, the CDR3 reads TGTGCCAGCAGCCGGGGGGCGTGGGAAAAACTGTTTTTT. J is TRBJ1-4 and V is TRBV7-8, with a possible D match to TRBD1 (6 bases). Per the germline V gene, CDR1 is SGHVS and CDR2 is FQNEAQ. The V end was cut by 5 bases, the J end by 8 bases, with 12 bases between. This CDR3 is 13 amino acids long.

The chain uses TRBV6-5 and TRBJ2-7; no clear D. Germline CDR1 MNHEY, CDR2 SVGAGI. The CDR3 totals 15 residues. The V gene lost 4 bases and the J gene lost 2 bases, with 15 bases spanning the gap. The CDR3 loop reads CASSSSQFAAYEQYF. CDR3 DNA: TGTGCCAGCAGTTCCTCACAATTCGCGGCCTACGAGCAGTACTTC.

The rearrangement joins TRBV9 to TRBJ2-2; TRBD2 is a possible D gene (5 bases). The CDR3 is 15 residues long. The ends were cut back, 0 bases at V and 8 bases at J, with 14 bases in the middle. CDR1 SGDLS and CDR2 YYNGEE come from the germline V gene. The CDR3 DNA reads as TGTGCCAGCAGCGTAGTTGGACTTAGATCAGGGGAGCTGTTTTTT. Translation gives CASSVVGLRSGELFF.

This chain links TRBV30 with TRBJ1-5; no reliable D call. V lost 5 bases, J lost 6 bases, and 20 bases lay in between. Per the germline V gene, CDR1 is GTSNPN and CDR2 is SVGIG (reference sequence). The CDR3 runs 15 residues. The DNA of the CDR3 is TGTGCCTGGGCAAGGGAAGCCGGGAGCGGTCAGCCCCAGCATTTT. Translation: CAWAREAGSGQPQHF.

This sequence joins TRBV15 and TRBJ1-5; the D gene is possibly TRBD1 (6 bases). The CDR3 spans 14 residues. Germline loops: CDR1 LNHNV, CDR2 YYDKDF (reference sequence). Trimming shortened V by 2 bases and J by 7 bases, and 12 bases separated the two germline ends. The CDR3 is CATSRLGGLQPQHF. CDR3 bases: TGTGCCACCAGCAGACTAGGGGGTTTACAGCCCCAGCATTTT.

This chain joins TRBV27 and TRBJ2-3, with D perhaps being TRBD1 or TRBD2 (10 bases each). Trimming removed 4 bases at V and 4 bases at J, with 30 bases between. In germline, CDR1 is MNHEY, CDR2 SMNVEV (reference sequence). This CDR3 has 20 residues. Here the CDR3 reads CASSSRQGALQTSGSDTQYF. DNA of the CDR3: TGTGCCAGCAGTTCAAGACAGGGGGCGTTACAGACTAGCGGGTCAGATACGCAGTATTTT.

The chain uses TRBV7-9 and TRBJ2-5; tentatively, D is TRBD2 (6 bases). This CDR3 comprises 15 residues. The V gene lost 1 base and the J gene lost 9 bases, with 18 bases spanning the gap. CDR1 and CDR2 from the germline V gene are SEHNR and FQNEAQ (reference sequence). CDR3 loop: CASSLVNTVGGAQYF. The CDR3 nucleotides are TGTGCCAGCAGCTTAGTAAACACAGTGGGGGGAGCCCAGTACTTC.

The genes are TRBV19 and TRBJ2-2; 13 nucleotides match TRBD2. From germline, CDR1 is LNHDA and CDR2 SQIVND (reference sequence). J was trimmed by 5 bases and V by 8 bases; bases with no gene match: 11. The CDR3 has 17 amino acids. CDR3 amino acids: CASRKGTSGVFTGELFF. DNA of the CDR3: TGTGCCAGTCGTAAGGGGACTAGCGGGGTTTTTACCGGGGAGCTGTTTTTT.

The chain couples TRBV27 to TRBJ1-3; D uncertain. Germline V gene sequence: CDR1 MNHEY, CDR2 SMNVEV (reference sequence). This CDR3 region has 14 residues. V lost 2 bases and J lost 4, with 9 bases in between. Written as DNA, the CDR3 is TGTGCCAGCAGTTTAAGGAGGAAGGGAAACACCATATATTTT. It encodes CASSLRRKGNTIYF.

The chain joins TRBV12-5 to TRBJ1-2; D might be TRBD1 (6 bases). Germline V gene lookup returns CDR1 LGHNT and CDR2 FRNRAP. Trimming took 9 bases from V and 6 from J, leaving 17 bases between them. The CDR3 covers 13 residues. The CDR3 spells CASRSWGQDGYTF. CDR3 coding DNA: TGTGCTAGCAGATCGTGGGGGCAGGATGGCTACACCTTC.

V is TRBV19 and J is TRBJ1-2; perhaps TRBD1 as D (5 bases). This CDR3 region has 16 residues. Germline CDR1 is LNHDA and CDR2 is SQIVND (reference sequence). Trimming pared 2 bases from V and 0 bases from J, leaving 13 bases between. The DNA of the CDR3 is TGTGCCAGTAGTATATCGCGAGACAGAGCTAACTATGGCTACACCTTC. Translation: CASSISRDRANYGYTF.

This clone was found once. The chain links TRBV2 to TRBJ1-3, with D possibly matching TRBD1 (5 bases). V dropped 5 bases and J dropped 2 bases, with 7 bases sitting between them. Germline CDR1 reads SNHLY; CDR2 reads FYNNEI. The CDR3 has 13 amino acids. CDR3 protein: CASSPGTGNTIYF. Written as DNA, the CDR3 is TGTGCCAGCAGTCCAGGGACTGGAAACACCATATATTTT.

The count of this clone is one. This sequence joins TRBV5-1 and TRBJ2-5; a possible D gene is TRBD2 (5 bases). The V end was cut by 0 bases, the J end by 4 bases, with 13 bases between. The CDR3 loop spans 15 amino acids. Germline CDR1 reads SGHRS; CDR2 reads YFSETQ. The CDR3 sequence is CASSLDSRETETQYF. The CDR3 DNA reads TGCGCCAGCAGCTTGGACTCCCGGGAAACAGAGACCCAGTACTTC.

V is TRBV5-5 and J is TRBJ1-6, with D perhaps matching TRBD1 (5 bases). Germline-derived CDR1 and CDR2 are SGHKS and YYEKEE (reference sequence). CDR3 size: 16 residues. V shed 1 base and J shed 4 bases, with 12 bases lying between them. CDR3 residues: CASSLSTERYNSPLHF. In nucleotides, the CDR3 is TGTGCCAGCAGCTTGTCGACAGAAAGATATAATTCACCCCTCCACTTT.

The chain combines TRBV7-9 with TRBJ2-1; 13 bases line up with TRBD2. V was pared by 5 bases and J by 0 bases, with 7 bases of the junction left unmatched. The germline CDR1 and CDR2 sequences are SEHNR and FQNEAQ (reference sequence). CDR3 length equals 18 residues. The CDR3 region has the DNA TGTGCCAGCAGCCCCGGACTAGCGGGGGAAAGCTCCTACAATGAGCAGTTCTTC. Residues: CASSPGLAGESSYNEQFF.

The chain links TRBV19 to TRBJ2-7; 8 positions agree with TRBD1. There are 15 residues in the CDR3. Trimming removed 5 bases from V and 0 bases from J; junction bases left unmatched: 6. From germline, CDR1 is LNHDA and CDR2 SQIVND (reference sequence). The DNA for the CDR3 is TGTGCCAGTAGTCCCGGACAGGGAGGCTCCTACGAGCAGTACTTC. Its protein is CASSPGQGGSYEQYF.

The rearrangement links TRBV7-9 to TRBJ1-1; TRBD1 matches 9 bases. The ends lost 1 base at V and 11 bases at J; junction bases unmatched: 5. Looked up from germline, CDR1 is SEHNR and CDR2 is FQNEAQ (reference sequence). The CDR3 length is 13 residues. The CDR3 protein is CASSLVQGAGAFF. Here the CDR3 DNA reads TGTGCCAGCAGCTTAGTACAGGGGGCAGGTGCTTTCTTT.

The chain has TRBV6-5 and TRBJ2-3; TRBD2 aligns across 7 bases. V gave up 7 bases and J gave up 0 bases; unmatched junction bases: 7. Germline V lookup: CDR1 MNHEY, CDR2 SVGAGI. The CDR3 is 15 residues long. The chain's CDR3 is CASTSSGTSTDTQYF. CDR3 in DNA: TGTGCCAGCACCTCTAGCGGCACTAGCACAGATACGCAGTATTTT.

The chain links TRBV6-5 to TRBJ1-5, with a tentative D call TRBD1 (6 bases). This CDR3 region has 15 residues. Germline loops: CDR1 MNHEY, CDR2 SVGAGI. V shed 7 bases and J shed 1 base, with 14 bases lying between them. The chain's CDR3 is CASTPRRGSNQPQHF. In DNA, the CDR3 is TGTGCCAGCACCCCCCGCAGGGGAAGCAATCAGCCCCAGCATTTT.